This TCR beta chain was sequenced for a study of CD4+ T cells in melanoma. Generated by immunoSEQ multiplex PCR, the TCRdb table keeps only in-frame clones and is missing some. The sample lists about 50,000 clones; about 91% were seen once. This clone turned up a few times. Its antigen remains unidentified. Compared with germline, one end of the junction differs, possibly owing to a read error. Notes on the study in general: CD8+ T cell, macrophage and B cell function reportedly correlated with neoantigen-specific CD4+ T cells. Diverse differentiation states were reported for melanoma neoantigen-specific CD4+ T cells.

The germline V gene encodes CDR1 SGHTA and CDR2 FQGTGA. This CDR3 comprises 13 residues. J is TRBJ1-1 and V is TRBV7-3, with TRBD1 matching over 9 bases. The TCR was taken from a human donor with melanoma. The sequencing input was peripheral blood. The CDR3 sequence is CASSITGTGPAFF. The CDR3 nucleotides are TGTGCCAGCAGCATAACCGGGACAGGGCCTGCTTTCTTT.